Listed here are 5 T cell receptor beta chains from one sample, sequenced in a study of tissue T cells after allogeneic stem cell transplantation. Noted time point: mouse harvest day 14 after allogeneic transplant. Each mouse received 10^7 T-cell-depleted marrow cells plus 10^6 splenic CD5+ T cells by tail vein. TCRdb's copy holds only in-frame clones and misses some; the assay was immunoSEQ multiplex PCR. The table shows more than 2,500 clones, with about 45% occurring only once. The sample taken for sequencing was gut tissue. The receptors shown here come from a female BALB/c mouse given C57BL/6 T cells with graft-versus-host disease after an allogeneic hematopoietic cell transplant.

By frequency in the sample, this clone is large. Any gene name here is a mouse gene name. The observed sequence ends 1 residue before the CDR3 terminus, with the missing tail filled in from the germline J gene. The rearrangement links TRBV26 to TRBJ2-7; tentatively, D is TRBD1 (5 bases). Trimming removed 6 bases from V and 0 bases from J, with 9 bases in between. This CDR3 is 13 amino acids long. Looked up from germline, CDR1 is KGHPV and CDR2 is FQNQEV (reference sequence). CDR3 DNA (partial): TGTGCCAGCAGACCCGACAGCTCCTATGAACAGTAC. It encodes CASRPDSSYEQY. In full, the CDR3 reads CASRPDSSYEQYF.

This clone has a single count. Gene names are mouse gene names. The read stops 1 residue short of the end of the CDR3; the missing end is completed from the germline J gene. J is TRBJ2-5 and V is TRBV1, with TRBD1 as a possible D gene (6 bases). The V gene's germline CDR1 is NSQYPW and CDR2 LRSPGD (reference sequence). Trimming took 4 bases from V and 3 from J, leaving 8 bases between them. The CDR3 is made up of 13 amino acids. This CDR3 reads CTCSGGHQDTQYF. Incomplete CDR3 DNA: TGCACCTGCAGTGGGGGACATCAAGACACCCAGTAC. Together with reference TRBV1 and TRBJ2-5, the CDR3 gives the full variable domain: VTLLEQNPRWRLVPRGQAVNLRCILKNSQYPWMSWYQQDLQKQLQWLFTLRSPGDKEVKSLPGADYLATRVTDTELRLQVANMSQGRTLYCTCSGGHQDTQYFGPGTRLLVL.

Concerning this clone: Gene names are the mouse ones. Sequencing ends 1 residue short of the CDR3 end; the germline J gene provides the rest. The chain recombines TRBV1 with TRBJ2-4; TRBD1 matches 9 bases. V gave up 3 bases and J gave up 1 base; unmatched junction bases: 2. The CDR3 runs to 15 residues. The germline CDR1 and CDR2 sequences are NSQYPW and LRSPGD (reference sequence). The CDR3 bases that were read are TGCACCTGCAGTGCCCGGGACAGGGGTCAAAACACCTTGTAC. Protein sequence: CTCSARDRGQNTLY. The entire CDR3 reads CTCSARDRGQNTLYF.

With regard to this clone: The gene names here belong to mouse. This CDR3 reads CAWSLGRSAETLYF. The CDR3 bases that were read are TGTGCCTGGAGTCTAGGACGGAGTGCAGAAACGCTGTAT. The chain employs TRBV31 and TRBJ2-3; D unresolved. The missing CDR3 end, 1 residue past where the read stops, is filled in from the germline J gene. Germline CDR1 and CDR2: GKSSPN and SITVG. CDR3 size: 14 residues. V was cut by 0 bases and J by 0 bases, with 7 bases left in between.

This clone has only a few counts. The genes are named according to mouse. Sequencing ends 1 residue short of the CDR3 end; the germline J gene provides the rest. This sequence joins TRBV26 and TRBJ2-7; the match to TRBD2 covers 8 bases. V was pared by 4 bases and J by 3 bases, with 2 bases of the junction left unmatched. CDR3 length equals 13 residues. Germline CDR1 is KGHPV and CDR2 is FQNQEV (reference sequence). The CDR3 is CASSPGLVYEQYF. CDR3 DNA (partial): TGTGCCAGCAGTCCGGGACTGGTCTATGAACAGTAC.